This passage covers 8 T cell receptor beta chains from one sample sequenced in a study of T-cell memory formation after mild COVID-19. In TCRdb, the 5' RACE reads were re-called with MiXCR into one record per CDR3 protein. The table shows fewer than 95,000 distinct CDR3 sequences, with more than 13% occurring only once. The specimen was PBMCs or a T cell subset sorted from them (not recorded which). The receptors come from a young man who had mild COVID-19 (a few samples of this study predate the infection). Cell type and time point are not known.

The chain carries TRBV5-1 and TRBJ2-2, with no clear D. There are 11 residues in the CDR3. Per the germline V gene, CDR1 is SGHRS and CDR2 is YFSETQ. V was trimmed by 7 bases and J by 0 bases, leaving 1 base between them. CDR3 sequence (DNA): TGCGCCAGCCCGAACACCGGGGAGCTGTTTTTT. Translation: CASPNTGELFF.

This clonotype was seen a handful of times. CDR3 DNA: TGTGCCAGCAGCTCGGACAGCGACTCCTACGAGCAGTACTTC. It specifies CASSSDSDSYEQYF. The V call is TRBV7-6, the J call TRBJ2-7; D might be TRBD1 (6 bases). With 4 bases removed from V and 0 bases from J, the gap between germline ends came to 10 bases. Germline V gives CDR1 SGHVS, CDR2 FNYEAQ. There are 14 residues in the CDR3.

The rearrangement uses TRBV20-1 and TRBJ2-4; D is perhaps TRBD1 (5 bases). This CDR3 is built from 12 residues. The germline V and J ends were trimmed by 2 bases and 4 bases, with 6 bases remaining between them. CDR1 and CDR2 (germline): DFQATT, SNEGSKA (reference sequence). The CDR3 bases are TGCAGTGCTAGAAACAGGAAAAACATTCAGTACTTC. Its translation is CSARNRKNIQYF.

This clonotype was counted many times. The V gene is TRBV7-2, the J gene TRBJ2-5, with D perhaps being TRBD1 or TRBD2 (7 bases each). The CDR3 spans 17 residues. The germline CDR1 and CDR2 sequences are SGHTA and FQGNSA. V was trimmed by 5 bases and J by 2 bases, leaving 21 bases between them. CDR3 DNA sequence: TGTGCCAGCAGCGGGAGGGACAGCAGAAGATTTCAAGAGACCCAGTACTTC. Translating gives CASSGRDSRRFQETQYF.

The gene calls are TRBV15 and TRBJ2-1; D is unclear. Trimming cost V 3 bases and J 3 bases, with 6 bases left between them. Germline V gene lookup returns CDR1 LNHNV and CDR2 YYDKDF (reference sequence). This CDR3 comprises 13 residues. CDR3 sequence: CATSRDRYNEQFF. The CDR3 bases are TGTGCCACCAGCAGGGACCGCTACAATGAGCAGTTCTTC.

The V gene is TRBV25-1, the J gene TRBJ2-5; 13 bases match TRBD2. CDR3 length: 15 residues. V lost 6 bases, J lost 1 base, and 2 bases stayed unmatched. Germline CDR1 MGHDK, CDR2 SYGVNS. The CDR3 sequence is CASRGLAGAQETQYF. The CDR3, as DNA: TGTGCCAGCAGAGGACTAGCGGGGGCCCAAGAGACCCAGTACTTC.

This clonotype was detected only a few times. V usage is TRBV7-2 and J usage is TRBJ2-3; D unresolved. CDR1 is SGHTA and CDR2 is FQGNSA in the germline V gene. This CDR3 contains 16 residues. V was trimmed by 5 bases and J by 6 bases, leaving 21 bases between them. CDR3 region: CASSDVAHLIRDTQYF. CDR3 coding DNA: TGTGCCAGCAGCGACGTGGCTCATCTTATTCGGGATACGCAGTATTTT.

This clonotype was seen a handful of times. DNA of the CDR3: TGTGCCAGCAGCTTAGTGCGGCTCTCTGGAAACACCATATATTTT. This encodes CASSLVRLSGNTIYF. The gene calls are TRBV7-9 and TRBJ1-3; D gene uncertain. Germline values: CDR1 SEHNR, CDR2 FQNEAQ (reference sequence). This CDR3 has 15 amino acids. V dropped 1 base and J dropped 0 bases, with 7 bases sitting between them.